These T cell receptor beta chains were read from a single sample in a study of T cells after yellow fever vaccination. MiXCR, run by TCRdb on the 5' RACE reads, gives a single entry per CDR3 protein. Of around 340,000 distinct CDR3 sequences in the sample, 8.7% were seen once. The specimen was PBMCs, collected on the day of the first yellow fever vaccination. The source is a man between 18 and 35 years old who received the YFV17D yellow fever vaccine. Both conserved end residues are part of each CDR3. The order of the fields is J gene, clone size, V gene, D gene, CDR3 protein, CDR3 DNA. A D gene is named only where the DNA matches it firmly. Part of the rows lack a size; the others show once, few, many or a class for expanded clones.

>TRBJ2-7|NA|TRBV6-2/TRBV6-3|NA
CASSYPGGTEASYEQYF
TGTGCCAGCAGTTACCCGGGCGGGACAGAAGCCTCCTACGAGCAGTACTTC
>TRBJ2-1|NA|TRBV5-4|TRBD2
CASSLYSGGYNEQFF
TGTGCCAGCAGCTTGTATTCGGGGGGCTACAATGAGCAGTTCTTC
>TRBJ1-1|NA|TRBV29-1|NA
CSGGLEETEAFF
TGCAGCGGAGGCCTCGAGGAAACTGAAGCTTTCTTT
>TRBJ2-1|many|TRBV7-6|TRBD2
CASSLGSSGTYNEQFF
TGTGCCAGCAGCTTGGGTTCTAGCGGAACCTACAATGAGCAGTTCTTC
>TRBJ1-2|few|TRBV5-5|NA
CASSLWGNYGYTF
TGTGCCAGCAGCTTGTGGGGGAACTATGGCTACACCTTC
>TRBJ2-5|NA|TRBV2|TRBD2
CASSGAGTKETQYF
TGTGCCAGCAGTGGAGCGGGGACTAAAGAGACCCAGTACTTC
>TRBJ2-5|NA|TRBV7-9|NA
CASSLAGGTYETQYF
TGTGCCAGCAGCTTAGCGGGGGGTACCTATGAGACCCAGTACTTC
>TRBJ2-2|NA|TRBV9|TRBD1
CASSVSGTAVTGELFF
TGTGCCAGCAGCGTCTCTGGGACAGCCGTCACCGGGGAGCTGTTTTTT
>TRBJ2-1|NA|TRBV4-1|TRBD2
CASSQDRLAGNEQFF
TGCGCCAGCAGCCAAGATCGCCTAGCGGGCAATGAGCAGTTCTTC
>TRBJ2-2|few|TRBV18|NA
CATLPVAEITGELFF
TGTGCCACCCTACCCGTAGCGGAGATCACCGGGGAGCTGTTTTTT
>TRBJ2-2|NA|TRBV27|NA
CASSPNGGLNTGELFF
TGTGCCAGCAGTCCAAATGGGGGGCTGAACACCGGGGAGCTGTTTTTT
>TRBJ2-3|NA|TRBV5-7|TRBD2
CASSQIQASGYTDTQYF
TGTGCCAGCAGCCAAATCCAGGCTAGCGGGTACACAGATACGCAGTATTTT
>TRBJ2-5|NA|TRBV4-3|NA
CASSQDLGAGETQYF
TGCGCCAGCAGCCAAGATCTGGGGGCCGGGGAGACCCAGTACTTC
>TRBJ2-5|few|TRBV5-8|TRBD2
CASSLDSGGRVQETQYF
TGTGCCAGCAGCTTGGATAGCGGGGGCCGGGTCCAAGAGACCCAGTACTTC
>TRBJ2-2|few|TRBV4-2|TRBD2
CASSQDRRGGPGELFF
TGTGCCAGCAGCCAAGATAGGCGGGGGGGCCCCGGGGAGCTGTTTTTT
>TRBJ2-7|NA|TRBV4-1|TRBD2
CASSQLAGPSYEQYF
TGCGCCAGCAGCCAACTAGCGGGGCCCTCCTACGAGCAGTACTTC
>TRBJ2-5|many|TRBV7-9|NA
CASSWPLEGAQKETQYF
TGTGCCAGCAGCTGGCCCCTGGAGGGGGCCCAAAAAGAGACCCAGTACTTC
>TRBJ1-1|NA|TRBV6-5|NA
CASSYGRGTEAFF
TGTGCCTCCAGTTACGGGAGGGGCACTGAAGCTTTCTTT
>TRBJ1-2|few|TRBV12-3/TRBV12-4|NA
CASSLGGPVYGYTF
TGTGCCAGCAGTTTAGGGGGGCCGGTCTATGGCTACACCTTC
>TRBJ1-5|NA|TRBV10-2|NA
CASSEGQLNQPQHF
TGCGCCAGCAGCGAAGGACAGCTCAATCAGCCCCAGCATTTT
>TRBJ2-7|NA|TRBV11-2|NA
CASSLGTVWEQYF
TGTGCCAGCAGCTTGGGGACGGTCTGGGAGCAGTACTTC
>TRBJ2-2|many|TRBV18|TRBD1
CASSQGTDTGELFF
TGTGCCAGCTCGCAAGGGACAGACACCGGGGAGCTGTTTTTT
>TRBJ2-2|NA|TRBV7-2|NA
CASSGTRYGELFF
TGTGCCAGCAGCGGGACCCGATACGGGGAGCTGTTTTTT
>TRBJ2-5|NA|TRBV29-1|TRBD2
CSVEPIAGRTPRETQYF
TGCAGCGTTGAACCCATAGCGGGGAGGACCCCAAGGGAGACCCAGTACTTC
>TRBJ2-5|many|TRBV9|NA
CASSVVPRETQYF
TGTGCCAGCAGCGTAGTCCCCCGGGAGACCCAGTACTTC
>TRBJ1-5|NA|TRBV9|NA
CASSVVRRSGNQPQHF
TGTGCCAGCAGCGTAGTGCGAAGATCGGGCAATCAGCCCCAGCATTTT
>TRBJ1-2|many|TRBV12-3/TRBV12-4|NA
CASSSKQNYGYTF
TGTGCCAGCAGTTCGAAACAGAACTATGGCTACACCTTC
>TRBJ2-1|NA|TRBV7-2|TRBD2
CASSSRGGKSYNEQFF
TGTGCCAGCAGCTCCCGGGGGGGCAAATCCTACAATGAGCAGTTCTTC
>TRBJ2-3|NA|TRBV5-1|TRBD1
CASSRDRAGTDTQYF
TGCGCCAGCAGCAGGGACAGGGCGGGCACAGATACGCAGTATTTT
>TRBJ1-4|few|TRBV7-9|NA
CASSPTREKLFF
TGTGCCAGCAGCCCAACGCGGGAAAAACTGTTTTTT
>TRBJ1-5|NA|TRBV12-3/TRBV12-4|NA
CASSKQGPPPQHF
TGTGCCAGCAGTAAACAGGGCCCGCCACCCCAGCATTTT
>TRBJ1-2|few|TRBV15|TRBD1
CATSAKGQGAGGYTF
TGTGCCACCAGCGCTAAGGGGCAGGGGGCAGGTGGCTACACCTTC
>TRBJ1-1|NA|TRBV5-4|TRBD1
CASSWDRGYTEAFF
TGTGCCAGCAGCTGGGACAGGGGTTACACTGAAGCTTTCTTT
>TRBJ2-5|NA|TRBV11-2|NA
CASSLGTRSPQETQYF
TGTGCCAGCAGCTTAGGTACTAGGTCGCCCCAAGAGACCCAGTACTTC
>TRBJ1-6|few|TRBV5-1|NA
CASSSTPQRSYNSPLHF
TGCGCCAGCAGCTCTACGCCCCAACGCTCCTATAATTCACCCCTCCACTTT
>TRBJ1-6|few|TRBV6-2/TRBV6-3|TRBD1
CASSSGTGTSPLHF
TGTGCCAGCAGTTCCGGGACAGGGACTTCACCCCTCCACTTT
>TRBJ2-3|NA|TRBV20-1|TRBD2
CSARNLADLTDTQYF
TGCAGTGCCCGAAACCTAGCGGACCTCACAGATACGCAGTATTTT
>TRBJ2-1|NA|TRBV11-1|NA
CASSPSAGSSYNEQFF
TGTGCCAGCAGTCCCAGTGCGGGAAGCTCCTACAATGAGCAGTTCTTC
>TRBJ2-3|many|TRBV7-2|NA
CASSSSGGFVTDTQYF
TGTGCCAGCAGCTCAAGTGGTGGGTTTGTCACAGATACGCAGTATTTT
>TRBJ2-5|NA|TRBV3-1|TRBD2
CASSPSLAGLQETQYF
TGTGCCAGCAGCCCCAGCCTAGCGGGGCTCCAAGAGACCCAGTACTTC